This T cell receptor (beta chain) was captured in a study of T cells expressing NK-cell markers. The wider study: Sorted T-cell subsets CD3+CD56+NKG2C+, CD3+CD56+NKG2C- and CD3+CD56-NKG2C+ were TCR beta-sequenced. Among eight sequenced donors, seven carried HCMV seropositivity while one was seronegative.

A word on this clonotype: Its antigen is currently unknown.

After re-calling the 5' RACE reads, TCRdb lists one entry per CDR3 protein, DNA absent. The sample is made up of hundreds of thousands of distinct CDR3 sequences, and the top ten hold roughly 3.4% of it. Whole-study findings and limits: Expanded NKG2C+ T cell clones were not confirmed as HCMV-specific. Also leading the CD3+CD56-NKG2C+ fraction in a few donors were these clonotypes.

Germline lookup yields CDR1 DFQATT and CDR2 SNEGSKA (reference sequence). This CDR3 has 15 amino acids. Sequenced: blood T cells: a sorted CD56 or NKG2C T cell subset, CD4+ or CD8+ T cells, or bulk PBMC T cells (not recorded which). The rearrangement links TRBV20-1 to TRBJ2-2; without DNA, the TCRdb call of TRBD2 cannot be checked. The source is a man aged 18 to 29 in good health. CDR3 amino acids: CSASRVGGGTGELFF.